The 10 T cell receptor beta chains presented below share a single source sample, sequenced in a study of T-cell memory formation after mild COVID-19. TCRdb re-called the 5' RACE reads with MiXCR, one entry per CDR3 protein. The data show about 170,000 distinct CDR3 sequences, 10% to 15% seen once. Sequences were obtained from PBMCs or a T cell subset sorted from them (not recorded which). The source is a man between 18 and 29 years old who had mild COVID-19 (a few samples of this study predate the infection). Cell type and time point are not known.

The V gene is TRBV7-2, the J gene TRBJ1-4; unclear D gene. Germline V CDR1 and CDR2: SGHTA, FQGNSA. This CDR3 is built from 15 residues. V was trimmed by 5 bases and J by 0 bases, leaving 10 bases between them. This CDR3 is CASSPAPATNEKLFF. As DNA, the CDR3 is TGTGCCAGCAGCCCAGCACCTGCAACTAATGAAAAACTGTTTTTT.

This clonotype was recorded a few times. V gene TRBV7-9 combines with J gene TRBJ2-7; D may be TRBD1 or TRBD2 (5 bases each). V lost 7 bases, J lost 4 bases, and 14 bases lay in between. The germline V gene encodes CDR1 SEHNR and CDR2 FQNEAQ (reference sequence). There are 13 residues in the CDR3. The CDR3 nucleotides read TGTGCCAGCACCGGGACGTCGACTTACGAGCAGTACTTC. Its translation is CASTGTSTYEQYF.

The CDR3 DNA reads TGCAGTGCTAGAGAGACTAGTACCTACGAGCAGTACGTC. Amino acids: CSARETSTYEQYV. The rearrangement links TRBV20-1 to TRBJ2-7, with D maybe TRBD2 (6 bases). CDR3 length equals 13 residues. Trimming took 0 bases from V and 2 from J, leaving 8 bases between them. Germline-derived CDR1 and CDR2 are DFQATT and SNEGSKA (reference sequence).

This clonotype came up many times. The V call is TRBV5-1, the J call TRBJ2-3; D not certain. Germline-derived CDR1 and CDR2 are SGHRS and YFSETQ. This CDR3 region has 14 residues. The V end was cut by 4 bases, the J end by 0 bases, with 9 bases between. CDR3 region: CASSPNFSTDTQYF. CDR3 DNA sequence: TGCGCCAGCAGCCCCAACTTCAGCACAGATACGCAGTATTTT.

This clonotype has just a few counts. The CDR3 region is CASSTQGANTEAFF. The CDR3 region has the DNA TGCGCCAGCTCAACACAGGGGGCGAACACTGAAGCTTTCTTT. The chain employs TRBV5-1 and TRBJ1-1, with 9 bases lining up with TRBD1. Germline V gene lookup returns CDR1 SGHRS and CDR2 YFSETQ. Trimming removed 7 bases from V and 1 base from J; junction bases left unmatched: 5. CDR3 length equals 14 residues.

The chain carries TRBV6-1 and TRBJ1-1; 9 bases are shared with TRBD1. After removal of 3 bases from V and 6 bases from J, the junction contained 5 bases not matched to a gene. The CDR3 has 14 residues. From germline, CDR1 is MNHNS and CDR2 SASEGT. Here the CDR3 reads CASSDGTGGPEAFF. The CDR3 region has the DNA TGTGCCAGCAGTGACGGTACAGGGGGCCCTGAAGCTTTCTTT.

This chain uses TRBV7-9 with TRBJ2-1, with 10 bases fitting TRBD1. This CDR3 contains 15 residues. The germline gives CDR1 SEHNR, CDR2 FQNEAQ (reference sequence). Trimming took 2 bases from V and 10 from J; bases not matched to a gene: 8. CDR3: CASSLMRTGGREQFF. The CDR3 DNA reads TGTGCCAGCAGCTTAATGCGGACAGGGGGAAGGGAGCAGTTCTTC.

The genes are TRBV7-2 and TRBJ1-5, with TRBD1 matching over 8 bases. V trimming: 3 bases; J trimming: 7 bases; junction bases outside the gene matches: 5. The CDR3 contains 14 residues. Looked up from germline, CDR1 is SGHTA and CDR2 is FQGNSA. The CDR3 bases are TGTGCCAGCAGCTTGAACAGGGGGGAACAGCCCCAGCATTTT. Translated: CASSLNRGEQPQHF.

This chain uses TRBV6-2 or TRBV6-3 with TRBJ1-5; a possible D gene is TRBD1 (5 bases). V was trimmed by 2 bases and J by 5 bases, leaving 7 bases between them. Germline values: CDR1 MNHEY, CDR2 SVGEGT. The CDR3 is 13 amino acids. CDR3 DNA: TGTGCCAGCAGTTACGTGGGGGATCAGCCCCAGCATTTT. This codes for CASSYVGDQPQHF.

The chain is built from TRBV6-5 and TRBJ2-7; D possibly corresponds to TRBD2 (5 bases). V was clipped by 5 bases and J by 3 bases, with 14 bases between them. The CDR3 contains 14 residues. In germline, CDR1 is MNHEY, CDR2 SVGAGI. The CDR3 DNA reads as TGTGCCAGCAGTGTGGGGAGAATAGTCTACGAGCAGTACTTC. It encodes CASSVGRIVYEQYF.